These 20 T cell receptor beta chains share one sample of origin, sequenced in a study of T cells after yellow fever vaccination. MiXCR, run by TCRdb on the 5' RACE reads, gives a single entry per CDR3 protein. The top ten hold 2.5% to 3.5% of the sample, which has about 120,000 distinct CDR3 sequences, 7.2% seen once. The specimen comprised CD4+ T cells sorted from PBMCs, sampled roughly 47 days after the first yellow fever vaccination. These TCRs come from a man aged 18 to 35 who received the YFV17D yellow fever vaccine.

Many counts were recorded for this clonotype. The gene calls are TRBV4-3 and TRBJ2-3; 8 nucleotides agree with TRBD2. Germline CDR1 LGHNA, CDR2 YSLEER. CDR3 length: 15 residues. J lost 7 bases, V lost 4 bases, and 10 bases had no gene match. The DNA for the CDR3 is TGCGCCAGCAGCCTCACGGGGGGGTCTTTTAATACGCAGTATTTT. Translating it yields CASSLTGGSFNTQYF.

This clonotype appeared many times. This chain links TRBV20-1 with TRBJ2-5, with TRBD2 matching 14 bases. Per germline, CDR1 DFQATT and CDR2 SNEGSKA (reference sequence). V lost 6 bases and J lost 7; bases outside the gene matches: 4. The CDR3 extends over 13 amino acids. CDR3 DNA sequence: TGCAGTGCCGAGACTAGCGGGAGGGGGACCCAGTACTTC. Its protein is CSAETSGRGTQYF.

This clonotype was found many times. V gene TRBV12-3 or TRBV12-4 combines with J gene TRBJ2-1; no firm D call. The CDR3 contains 11 residues. Between the trimmed V and J ends, which lost 6 bases and 8 bases, there was a span of 8 bases. CDR3 region: CASRRVDEQFF. CDR3 DNA: TGTGCCAGCAGACGAGTCGATGAGCAGTTCTTC.

The chain carries TRBV7-2 and TRBJ2-7; D is undetermined. The CDR3 contains 14 residues. The germline V gene has CDR1 SGHTA and CDR2 FQGNSA. V was shortened by 1 base and J by 2 bases, with 9 bases between the two germline ends. The CDR3 region has the DNA TGTGCCAGCAGCTTAGACCGTTACGCCTACGAGCAGTACTTC. Its translation: CASSLDRYAYEQYF. The complete variable domain, with remaining parts taken from reference TRBV7-2 and TRBJ2-7, reads GAGVSQSPSNKVTEKGKDVELRCDPISGHTALYWYRQSLGQGLEFLIYFQGNSAPDKSGLPSDRFSAERTGGSVSTLTIQRTQQEDSAVYLCASSLDRYAYEQYFGPGTRLTVT.

This clonotype has a count of ten or more. V gene TRBV9 combines with J gene TRBJ1-2; D uncertain. CDR3 size: 12 residues. V was trimmed by 3 bases and J by 4 bases, leaving 7 bases between them. Germline V lookup: CDR1 SGDLS, CDR2 YYNGEE. The CDR3 sequence: CASSEDSYGYTF. CDR3 DNA sequence: TGTGCCAGCAGCGAGGACTCCTATGGCTACACCTTC.

This clonotype was seen repeatedly, ten times or more. The chain combines TRBV7-2 with TRBJ2-3; the D is unclear. The germline gives CDR1 SGHTA, CDR2 FQGNSA. The CDR3 has 13 residues. Deletions cut 5 bases from V and 6 bases from J, with 12 bases between. CDR3 bases: TGTGCCAGCAGCCGCACCCACCGGGATACGCAGTATTTT. This codes for CASSRTHRDTQYF.

As for this clonotype: This may come from a read error, since a much larger clone is one base off. This likely comes from a read error, as the CDR3 has no conserved phenylalanine or tryptophan at its end. The rearrangement uses TRBV12-3 or TRBV12-4 and TRBJ2-7, with D unresolved. The length of the CDR3 is 15 residues. Deletions cut 2 bases from V and 3 bases from J, with 14 bases between. Here the CDR3 reads CASSLWTPSHYEQYL. The DNA for the CDR3 is TGTGCCAGCAGTTTATGGACCCCGAGCCACTACGAGCAGTACTTA.

The table lists this clonotype with many counts. The chain joins TRBV6-5 to TRBJ1-2; weak D call: TRBD1 (5 bases). The CDR3 loop spans 18 amino acids. The germline CDR1 and CDR2 sequences are MNHEY and SVGAGI. Trimming stripped 2 bases from V and 2 bases from J, with 21 bases between. CDR3 DNA sequence: TGTGCCAGCAGTTACGCATCACCCGGGGGGGATGCCAACTATGGCTACACCTTC. It specifies CASSYASPGGDANYGYTF.

This clonotype was counted at least ten times. The rearrangement joins TRBV4-2 to TRBJ1-6; D not certain. Germline-derived CDR1 and CDR2 are LGHNA and YNFKEQ. The CDR3 is made up of 15 amino acids. Trimming stripped 0 bases from V and 2 bases from J, with 5 bases between. CDR3 coding DNA: TGTGCCAGCAGCCAAGACACGGCCTATAATTCACCCCTCCACTTT. It is translated as CASSQDTAYNSPLHF.

This clonotype was recorded at least ten times. The rearrangement links TRBV6-5 to TRBJ2-1, with 8 nucleotides matching TRBD1. There are 14 residues in the CDR3. Trimming cost V 4 bases and J 6 bases; bases outside gene matches: 5. CDR1 is MNHEY and CDR2 is SVGAGI in the germline V gene. This chain's CDR3 is CASSFRGLGNEQFF. The CDR3 nucleotides are TGTGCCAGCAGTTTCAGGGGGCTAGGCAATGAGCAGTTCTTC.

This clonotype was counted ten times or more. This chain links TRBV18 with TRBJ2-3; 7 nucleotides match TRBD2. V gave up 3 bases and J gave up 0 bases; unmatched junction bases: 3. The CDR3 spans 15 residues. Germline-derived CDR1 and CDR2 are KGHSH and LQKENI. The CDR3 DNA sequence: TGTGCCAGCTCACCGACTAGCCAGAGCACAGATACGCAGTATTTT. Translation gives CASSPTSQSTDTQYF.

This clonotype was seen repeatedly, ten times or more. CDR3 protein: CATRDRTNTDTQYF. For the CDR3, the DNA is TGTGCCACCAGAGACAGGACCAACACAGATACGCAGTATTTT. The rearrangement links TRBV24-1 to TRBJ2-3; possible D gene TRBD1, 6 bases. Germline loops: CDR1 KGHDR, CDR2 SFDVKD. The CDR3 contains 14 residues. The V gene lost 7 bases and the J gene lost 2 bases, with 12 bases spanning the gap.

This clonotype was detected ten times or more. J is TRBJ1-1 and V is TRBV12-3 or TRBV12-4, with D unresolved. Between the trimmed V and J ends, which lost 1 base and 3 bases, there was a span of 6 bases. CDR3 length: 13 residues. As DNA, the CDR3 is TGTGCCAGCAGTTTAGGCTGGCACACTGAAGCTTTCTTT. This gives the protein CASSLGWHTEAFF.

This clonotype has at least ten counts. The CDR3 coding sequence is TGCGCCAGCAGCTTAATGACAGGGGGCAGCGAAAAACTGTTTTTT. Translating gives CASSLMTGGSEKLFF. The V call is TRBV5-1, the J call TRBJ1-4; 10 bases are a match to TRBD1. The CDR3 length is 15 residues. V lost 2 bases to trimming and J lost 8 bases; unmatched junction nucleotides: 6. Per germline, CDR1 SGHRS and CDR2 YFSETQ.

This clonotype was counted at least ten times. The J gene is TRBJ2-3, the V gene TRBV9; no firm D call. This CDR3 has 16 residues. The V end was cut by 4 bases, the J end by 1 base, with 16 bases between. Germline V gene lookup returns CDR1 SGDLS and CDR2 YYNGEE. The CDR3 spells CASSRASPPGTDTQYF. The CDR3 region has the DNA TGTGCCAGCAGCCGCGCCTCGCCCCCGGGCACAGATACGCAGTATTTT.

This clonotype was recorded many times. J is TRBJ2-4 and V is TRBV7-3, with 10 bases that match TRBD2. The trim removed 8 bases at V and 7 bases at J, leaving 5 bases unmatched. Germline CDR1 and CDR2: SGHTA and FQGTGA. The length of the CDR3 is 13 residues. The CDR3 loop is CASAVAGGNIQYF. Written as DNA, the CDR3 is TGTGCCAGCGCCGTAGCGGGGGGTAACATTCAGTACTTC. The complete variable domain, with remaining parts taken from reference TRBV7-3 and TRBJ2-4, reads GAGVSQTPSNKVTEKGKYVELRCDPISGHTALYWYRQSLGQGPEFLIYFQGTGAADDSGLPNDRFFAVRPEGSVSTLKIQRTERGDSAVYLCASAVAGGNIQYFGAGTRLSVL.

This clonotype was seen ten or more times. The genes are TRBV19 and TRBJ1-3, with no clear D. This CDR3 is 14 amino acids long. The V and J ends lost 3 bases and 0 bases respectively, with 6 bases between them. Germline V gene lookup returns CDR1 LNHDA and CDR2 SQIVND (reference sequence). The CDR3 loop reads CASSMQHSGNTIYF. CDR3 sequence (DNA): TGTGCCAGTAGTATGCAGCACTCTGGAAACACCATATATTTT.

This clonotype was seen many times. The J gene is TRBJ2-2, the V gene TRBV20-1; 10 bases fit TRBD1. Unmatched junction bases numbered 4, after V lost 5 bases and J lost 7 bases. The CDR3 length is 13 residues. The germline V gene has CDR1 DFQATT and CDR2 SNEGSKA (reference sequence). The CDR3 coding sequence is TGCAGTGCTCCGGACAGGGGGGACGGGGAGCTGTTTTTT. Residues: CSAPDRGDGELFF.

This clonotype was detected a few times. The J gene is TRBJ1-1, the V gene TRBV11-3; tentatively, D is TRBD1 (5 bases). Looked up from germline, CDR1 is SGHNT and CDR2 is YENEEA. This CDR3 contains 13 residues. V lost 5 bases and J 8 bases, leaving 15 bases between the germline ends. The DNA of the CDR3 is TGTGCCAGCAGCCCCGGGGGGGAGGTCGAAGCTTTCTTT. Amino acid sequence: CASSPGGEVEAFF.

This clonotype occurred many times. The V and J genes are TRBV10-3 and TRBJ2-3, with a possible D match to TRBD2 (7 bases). CDR3 length: 16 amino acids. The germline V gene has CDR1 ENHRY and CDR2 SYGVKD. The V and J ends lost 8 bases and 4 bases respectively, with 22 bases between them. CDR3 region: CAIGGAANQGADTQYF. CDR3 nucleotides: TGTGCCATCGGGGGGGCCGCAAATCAAGGCGCAGATACGCAGTATTTT.